These 2 T cell receptor beta chains originate from one sample sequenced in a study of T cell responses to AZD1222 COVID-19 vaccine. Profiling relied on immunoSEQ multiplex PCR, and the TCRdb table lists in-frame clones only, not all of them. The data hold over 85,000 clones, with around 88% observed a single time. This specimen consisted of peripheral blood, obtained on day 0 of AZD1222 vaccination. Source of these receptors: an adult in good health.

The rearrangement links TRBV6-4 to TRBJ1-5; 7 nucleotides align to TRBD1. Germline V gene lookup returns CDR1 MRHNA and CDR2 SNTAGT. The CDR3 consists of 15 residues. J lost 0 bases, V lost 5 bases, and 4 bases had no gene match. The CDR3 loop is CASSTGADSNQPQHF. CDR3 coding DNA: TGTGCCAGCAGTACAGGGGCCGATAGCAATCAGCCCCAGCATTTT.

The V gene is TRBV19, the J gene TRBJ1-2; D may be TRBD1 (5 bases). CDR3 length equals 13 residues. CDR1 is LNHDA, CDR2 SQIVND, per germline (reference sequence). V lost 3 bases to trimming and J lost 7 bases, with 12 bases between them. In DNA, the CDR3 is TGTGCCAGTAGTATGAGTCAGGGTGTTGGCTACACCTTC. It yields the protein CASSMSQGVGYTF.